A selection of T cell receptor beta chains follows, all from one sample in a study of T cell repertoires in cytomegalovirus infection. No antigen has been identified for these receptors. TCRdb processed the reads anew with MiXCR; each CDR3 protein has one entry. The table includes about 920,000 distinct CDR3 sequences, approximately 31% detected once. Sample: cultured CD8+ T cells from PBMCs, taken from culture after CMV antigen stimulation. The source is a human donor in good health (CMV status not recorded). Some clones in this sample may be carry-over from other donors' samples. Both conserved end residues are trimmed from each CDR3.

v_call,j_call,cdr3_aa
TRBV6-2/TRBV6-3,TRBJ2-1,ASSLLRDYKYNEQF
TRBV9,TRBJ2-2,TGNSGTKNTGELF
TRBV27,TRBJ1-2,ASSPSRLYGYT
TRBV28,TRBJ1-5,ASSYRGRRDQPQH
TRBV4-3,TRBJ2-5,ASSQDLGGTPQETQY
TRBV7-3,TRBJ1-1,ASSLEGEGEAF
TRBV2,TRBJ2-1,ASPKGAGDAYNEQF
TRBV7-9,TRBJ2-7,ASSPIAGASSEQY
TRBV12-3/TRBV12-4,TRBJ2-2,ASRFWTGANTGELF
TRBV13,TRBJ2-2,ASSIRDFDMNTGELF
TRBV28,TRBJ2-3,ASTFLGGSTDTQY
TRBV7-2,TRBJ2-1,ASSLGGRVQHNEQF
TRBV10-1,TRBJ2-7,ASSVGPNYEQY
TRBV27,TRBJ2-7,ASSPRTGGAPGQY
TRBV3-1,TRBJ2-4,ASSQPGLENIQY
TRBV7-6,TRBJ2-2,ASSFHRSNTGELF
TRBV25-1,TRBJ1-6,ASSAEVTLH
TRBV28,TRBJ2-1,ASKTGWGNEQF
TRBV19,TRBJ2-3,ASSIVGTNTDMQY
TRBV7-6,TRBJ1-1,ASSSRGREAF
TRBV7-9,TRBJ2-7,ASSPPDSSYEQY
TRBV7-6,TRBJ2-3,ASSPRTGARTDTQY
TRBV7-2,TRBJ1-5,ASSLNRGLGNQPQH
TRBV5-5,TRBJ2-3,ASSPRTSGVDTQY
TRBV27,TRBJ2-1,ASSAYRERNEQF
TRBV4-1,TRBJ2-5,ASSHPATPAGKGETQY